These T cell receptor beta chains were read from a single sample in a study of CD8 T cells in Susac syndrome. Each CDR3 protein is one row after TCRdb ran MiXCR on the immunoSEQ multiplex PCR reads. The sample has some 190,000 distinct CDR3 sequences, roughly 95% seen once. The source material was CD4+ T cells from PBMCs. These receptors originate from a human donor in good health. The CDR3 runs from the conserved cysteine through the conserved F or W. A D gene is named only where the DNA matches it firmly. For some rows the clone size is stated as once, few or many, or as a class when expanded; others skip it.

v_gene,j_gene,abundance,d_gene,CDR3nt,CDR3aa
TRBV6-6,TRBJ2-3,-,-,TGTGCCAGTAACCGGGGTACAGATACGCAGTATTTT,CASNRGTDTQYF
TRBV3-1,TRBJ1-1,-,-,TGTGCCAGCAGCCAAGATCCGGTTGCGGAAGCTTTCTTT,CASSQDPVAEAFF
TRBV27,TRBJ1-1,-,TRBD1,TGTGCCAGCAGTTTTGGGACAGGGAACACTGAAGCTTTCTTT,CASSFGTGNTEAFF
TRBV7-2,TRBJ2-1,-,-,TGTGCCAGCAGCTTACCTCCGGTAGGATACAATGAGCAGTTCTTC,CASSLPPVGYNEQFF
TRBV20-1,TRBJ2-5,-,-,TGCAGTGCTAGAGAAGCCGGACGAGAGACCCAGTACTTC,CSAREAGRETQYF
TRBV29-1,TRBJ2-7,-,-,TGCAGCGTTGACAGGGCGGGCAACGAGCAGTACTTC,CSVDRAGNEQYF
TRBV12-3/TRBV12-4,TRBJ2-5,-,TRBD1,TGTGCCAGCAGCCCTGGAGGGACAGGGGTGACAGAGACCCAGTACTTC,CASSPGGTGVTETQYF
TRBV7-2,TRBJ2-5,-,TRBD2,TGTGCCAGCAGCGGATTAGCGGGAAGAGAGACCCAGTACTTC,CASSGLAGRETQYF
TRBV28,TRBJ2-5,-,-,TGTGCCAGCAGTTTAATCGGGCACCAAGAGACCCAGTACTTC,CASSLIGHQETQYF
TRBV2,TRBJ2-7,once,-,TGTGCCAGCAGTCCAACTAGGAACGAGCAGTACTTC,CASSPTRNEQYF
TRBV3-1,TRBJ1-1,-,TRBD1,TGTGCCAGCAGCCACTCAGGGGGGGGCTGGGGTGAAGCTTTCTTT,CASSHSGGGWGEAFF
TRBV29-1,TRBJ1-1,-,TRBD1,TGCAGCGGCAACAGGGGAACTGAAGCTTTCTTT,CSGNRGTEAFF
TRBV14,TRBJ2-1,once,-,TGTGCCAGCAGCCAAGCCCCCTACAATGAGCAGTTCTTC,CASSQAPYNEQFF
TRBV12-3/TRBV12-4,TRBJ1-1,-,TRBD1,TGTGCCAGTGCCATCTACAGGGGCACTGAAGCTTTCTTT,CASAIYRGTEAFF
TRBV11-2,TRBJ2-5,-,TRBD1,TGTGCCAGCAGCTTGGACAGGGGAGGTCAAGAGACCCAGTACTTC,CASSLDRGGQETQYF
TRBV4-3,TRBJ2-1,-,TRBD2,TGCGCCAGCAGCCAAGGGAACAGGGCTAGCGGGAACAATGAGCAGTTCTTC,CASSQGNRASGNNEQFF
TRBV6-1,TRBJ1-1,-,-,TGTGCCAGCAGTGCATTCAGATTATTGAACACTGAAGCTTTCTTT,CASSAFRLLNTEAFF
TRBV20-1,TRBJ2-3,-,-,TGCAGCGGTCGGGATACGCAGTATTTT,CSGRDTQYF
TRBV9,TRBJ1-1,-,TRBD1,TGTGCCAGCAGCCTCGGGACAGGGGGCGAAGCTTTCTTT,CASSLGTGGEAFF
TRBV25-1,TRBJ2-3,-,-,TGTGCCAGCAGGGGGAGCACAGATACGCAGTATTTT,CASRGSTDTQYF
TRBV7-2,TRBJ1-1,-,-,TGTGCCAGCAGACCGGCGGGCATCCAAGCTTTCTTT,CASRPAGIQAFF
TRBV15,TRBJ2-7,-,-,TGTGCCACCAGCAGAGATCGTAGGGCTGGGCAGTACTTC,CATSRDRRAGQYF
TRBV9,TRBJ2-7,-,TRBD1,TGTGCCAGCAGCGTAGCCCCCACGACAGGGTACGAGCAGTACTTC,CASSVAPTTGYEQYF
TRBV20-1,TRBJ2-5,-,-,TGCAGTGCTGCTAGCGAAGAGACCCAGTACTTC,CSAASEETQYF
TRBV21-1,TRBJ2-6,once,-,TGTGCCAGCAGCTCCCAGACAGGGGCCCACTCTGGGGCCAACGTCCTGACTTTC,CASSSQTGAHSGANVLTF
TRBV3-1,TRBJ2-7,-,TRBD2,TGTGCCAGCAGCCAAGGAAGCGGGACTGGAGTCGAGCAGTACTTC,CASSQGSGTGVEQYF
TRBV20-1,TRBJ2-1,-,TRBD2,TGCAGTGCTAGATCGCGGGAGGGGGCCTACAATGAGCAGTTCTTC,CSARSREGAYNEQFF
TRBV18,TRBJ2-4,-,-,TGTGCCAGCTCATCGAGCCGGGGCCCAGGGGTAGACATTCAGTACTTC,CASSSSRGPGVDIQYF